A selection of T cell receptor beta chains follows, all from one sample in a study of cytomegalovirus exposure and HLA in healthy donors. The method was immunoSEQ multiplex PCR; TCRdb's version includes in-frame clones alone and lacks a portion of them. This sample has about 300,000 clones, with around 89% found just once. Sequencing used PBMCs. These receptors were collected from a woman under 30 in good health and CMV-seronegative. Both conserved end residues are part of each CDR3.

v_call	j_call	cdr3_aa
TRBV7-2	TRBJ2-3	CASSPGEPEDTQYF
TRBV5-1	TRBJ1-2	CASSLGGLGYTF
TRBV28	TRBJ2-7	CASSIDTSYEQYF
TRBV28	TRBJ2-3	CASSFSETGRQYF
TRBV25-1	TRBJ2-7	CASSPNLVPPVEQYF
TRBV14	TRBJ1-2	CASSHRVGGYTF
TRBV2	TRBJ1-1	CASSVPRGGARKGTEAFF
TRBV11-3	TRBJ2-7	CASSRITYEQYF
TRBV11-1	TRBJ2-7	CASSLAGTLGYEQYF
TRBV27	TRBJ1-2	CASSRQGLTGYTF
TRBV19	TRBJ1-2	CASSSTPGGYTF
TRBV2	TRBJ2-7	CASSPLAGGSYEQYF
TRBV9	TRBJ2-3	CASSVGGGSTDTQYF
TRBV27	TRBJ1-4	CASSLERGEKLFF
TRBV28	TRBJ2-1	CASSISREGRYNEQFF
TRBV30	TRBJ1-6	CAWSVYGPGNSYNSPLHF
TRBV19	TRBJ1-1	CASSQGALMNTEAFF
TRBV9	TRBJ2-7	CASSKIGGEQYF
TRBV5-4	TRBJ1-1	CASSLQAGPNTEAFF
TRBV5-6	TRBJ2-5	CASSLVERTGKETQYF
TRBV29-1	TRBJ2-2	CSVRNRGTGELFF
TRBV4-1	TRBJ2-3	CASSLRTISGITDTQYF
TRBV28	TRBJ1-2	CASSDGQGAGGYTF
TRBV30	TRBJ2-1	CAWNNGIRGNEQFF
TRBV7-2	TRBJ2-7	CASSLGVAGEQYF
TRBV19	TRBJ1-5	CASSFGTGRSNQPQHF
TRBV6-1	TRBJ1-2	CASSERYGESHYGYTF
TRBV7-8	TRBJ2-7	CASSSVGLSYEQYF
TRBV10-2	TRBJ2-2	CASSEVGGGTGELFF
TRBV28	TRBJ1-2	CASSSPPTESPYGYTF
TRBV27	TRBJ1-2	CASSFKGQGGGYTF
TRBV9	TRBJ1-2	CASTRAGGESLYGYTF
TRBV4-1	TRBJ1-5	CASSQEERYQPQHF
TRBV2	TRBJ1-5	CASRQINQPQHF
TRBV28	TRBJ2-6	CATTRPGLSGANVLTF
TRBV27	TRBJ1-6	CASSRNSGGWNSPLHF
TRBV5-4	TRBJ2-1	CAGRSSGPYNEQFF
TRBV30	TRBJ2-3	CAWSVGTALSTDTQYF
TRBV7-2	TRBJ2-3	CASSSYVSGSADTQYF
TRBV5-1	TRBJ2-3	CASSLPSGRTDTQYF
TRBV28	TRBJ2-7	CASSFSGYEQYF
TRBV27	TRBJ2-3	CASSQVPGTDTQYF
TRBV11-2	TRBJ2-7	CASSFSDSLRYEQYF
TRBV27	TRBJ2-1	CASSLYGRTNNEQFF
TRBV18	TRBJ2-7	CASSPGTSGTGEQYF
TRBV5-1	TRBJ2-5	CASSSSSGKETQYF
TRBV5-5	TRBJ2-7	CASSPSVAYEQYF
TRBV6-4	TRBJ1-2	CASSDQGQGAAGYTF
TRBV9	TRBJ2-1	CASSVLAGEDEQFF
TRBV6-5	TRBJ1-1	CASSPAGTGVLEAFF